Below are 5 T cell receptor beta chains sequenced from a single sample in a study of blood T cell repertoires in COVID-19. Libraries were prepared by immunoSEQ multiplex PCR; TCRdb keeps only in-frame clonotypes and omits some of them. In the table there are about 280,000 clones, 85% to 90% of which are singletons. Material for sequencing was peripheral blood. The receptors shown here come from a human donor in a cohort sampled during active COVID-19.

In its sample, this clone was seen a few times. The chain uses TRBV5-1 and TRBJ1-2; a possible D gene is TRBD1 (5 bases). This CDR3 region has 13 residues. Germline assignment: CDR1 SGHRS and CDR2 YFSETQ. V was clipped by 4 bases and J by 0 bases, with 7 bases between them. The CDR3: CASSETANYGYTF. CDR3 nucleotide sequence: TGCGCCAGCAGCGAGACAGCTAACTATGGCTACACCTTC. The variable domain in full, completed from reference TRBV5-1 and TRBJ1-2, reads KAGVTQTPRYLIKTRGQQVTLSCSPISGHRSVSWYQQTPGQGLQFLFEYFSETQRNKGNFPGRFSGRQFSNSRSEMNVSTLELGDSALYLCASSETANYGYTFGSGTRLTVV.

The rearrangement joins TRBV2 to TRBJ2-7; TRBD1 is a possible D gene (6 bases). Germline lookup yields CDR1 SNHLY and CDR2 FYNNEI. V lost 4 bases and J 1 base, leaving 8 bases between the germline ends. CDR3 size: 13 residues. The CDR3 DNA reads as TGTGCCAGCAGTGTAGGACAGTCCTACGAGCAGTACTTC. Amino acid sequence: CASSVGQSYEQYF.

The chain is built from TRBV10-2 and TRBJ2-3, with 7 bases matching TRBD2. The CDR3 runs to 14 residues. The germline gives CDR1 WSHSY, CDR2 SAAADI. Trimming removed 3 bases from V and 5 bases from J; junction bases left unmatched: 5. The CDR3 DNA is TGCGCCAGCAGTGAAGGCGGGAGCCGAGATACGCAGTATTTT. Translated, it gives CASSEGGSRDTQYF.

The chain is built from TRBV7-9 and TRBJ1-2; 7 nucleotides agree with TRBD1. CDR1 and CDR2 from the germline V gene are SEHNR and FQNEAQ (reference sequence). V was clipped by 1 base and J by 6 bases; unmatched bases: 2. This CDR3 comprises 13 residues. This chain's CDR3 is CASSLGTGDGYTF. The CDR3 DNA follows: TGTGCCAGCAGCTTAGGCACAGGGGATGGCTACACCTTC.

This clone was counted between two and nine times. This sequence joins TRBV11-2 and TRBJ2-7, with D perhaps matching TRBD1 (5 bases). V shed 1 base and J shed 2 bases, with 12 bases lying between them. CDR1 and CDR2 (germline): SGHAT, FQNNGV. This CDR3 contains 15 residues. CDR3 amino acids: CASSLVDTAPYEQYF. The CDR3 DNA follows: TGTGCCAGCAGCTTAGTGGACACGGCCCCCTACGAGCAGTACTTC.